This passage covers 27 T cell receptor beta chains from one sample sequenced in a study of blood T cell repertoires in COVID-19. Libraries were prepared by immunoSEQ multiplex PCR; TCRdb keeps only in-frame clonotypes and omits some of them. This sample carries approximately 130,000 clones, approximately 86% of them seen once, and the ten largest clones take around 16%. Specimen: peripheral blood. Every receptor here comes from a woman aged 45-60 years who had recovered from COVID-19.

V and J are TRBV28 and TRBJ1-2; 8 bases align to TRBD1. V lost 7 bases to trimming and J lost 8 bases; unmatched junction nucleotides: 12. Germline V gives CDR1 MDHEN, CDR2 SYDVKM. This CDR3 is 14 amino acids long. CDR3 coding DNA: TGTGCCAGCATCGACAGGGGACGCCGTGGAGGCTACACCTTC. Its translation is CASIDRGRRGGYTF.

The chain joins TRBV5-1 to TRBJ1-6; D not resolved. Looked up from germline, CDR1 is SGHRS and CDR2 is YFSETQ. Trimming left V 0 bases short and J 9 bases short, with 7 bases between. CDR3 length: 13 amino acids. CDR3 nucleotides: TGCGCCAGCAGCTTGGACAGTAGTTCACCCCTCCACTTT. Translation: CASSLDSSSPLHF. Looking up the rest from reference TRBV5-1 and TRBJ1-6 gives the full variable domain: KAGVTQTPRYLIKTRGQQVTLSCSPISGHRSVSWYQQTPGQGLQFLFEYFSETQRNKGNFPGRFSGRQFSNSRSEMNVSTLELGDSALYLCASSLDSSSPLHFGNGTRLTVT.

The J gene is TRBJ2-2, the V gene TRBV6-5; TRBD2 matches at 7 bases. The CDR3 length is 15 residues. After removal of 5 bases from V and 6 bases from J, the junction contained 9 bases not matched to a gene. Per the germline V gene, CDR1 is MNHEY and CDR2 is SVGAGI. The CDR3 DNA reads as TGTGCCAGCAGTACGGGGAGGGGAAGGGCCGGGGAGCTGTTTTTT. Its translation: CASSTGRGRAGELFF.

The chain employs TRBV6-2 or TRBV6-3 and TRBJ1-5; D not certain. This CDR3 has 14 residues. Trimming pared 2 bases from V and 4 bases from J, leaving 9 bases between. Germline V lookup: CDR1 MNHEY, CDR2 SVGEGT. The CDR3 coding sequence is TGTGCCAGCAGTTACAACCGGGGAAATCAGCCCCAGCATTTT. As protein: CASSYNRGNQPQHF.

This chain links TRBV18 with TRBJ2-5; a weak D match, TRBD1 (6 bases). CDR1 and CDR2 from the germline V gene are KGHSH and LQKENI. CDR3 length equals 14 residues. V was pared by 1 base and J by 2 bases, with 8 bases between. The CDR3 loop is CASSPQTGQETQYF. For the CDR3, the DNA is TGTGCCAGCTCACCACAAACAGGGCAAGAGACCCAGTACTTC. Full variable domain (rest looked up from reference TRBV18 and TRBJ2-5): NAGVMQNPRHLVRRRGQEARLRCSPMKGHSHVYWYRQLPEEGLKFMVYLQKENIIDESGMPKERFSAEFPKEGPSILRIQQVVRGDSAAYFCASSPQTGQETQYFGPGTRLLVL.

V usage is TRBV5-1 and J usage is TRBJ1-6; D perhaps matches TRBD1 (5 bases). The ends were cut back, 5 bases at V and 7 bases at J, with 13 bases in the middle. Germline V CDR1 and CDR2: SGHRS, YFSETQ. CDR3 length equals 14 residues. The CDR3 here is CASSLGTGNSPLHF. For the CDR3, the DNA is TGCGCCAGCAGTCTCGGGACTGGCAATTCACCCCTCCACTTT.

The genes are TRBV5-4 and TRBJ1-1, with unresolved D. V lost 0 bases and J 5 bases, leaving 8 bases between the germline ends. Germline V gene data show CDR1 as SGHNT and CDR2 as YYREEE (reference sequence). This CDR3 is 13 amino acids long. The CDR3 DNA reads TGTGCCAGCAGCTTGGACGGTTGGACTGAAGCTTTCTTT. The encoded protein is CASSLDGWTEAFF.

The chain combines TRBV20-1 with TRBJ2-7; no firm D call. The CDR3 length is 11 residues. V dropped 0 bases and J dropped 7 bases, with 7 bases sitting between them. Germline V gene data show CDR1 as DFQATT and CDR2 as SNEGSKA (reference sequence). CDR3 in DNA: TGCAGTGCTAGAGATCGGTGGGAGCAGTACTTC. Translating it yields CSARDRWEQYF.

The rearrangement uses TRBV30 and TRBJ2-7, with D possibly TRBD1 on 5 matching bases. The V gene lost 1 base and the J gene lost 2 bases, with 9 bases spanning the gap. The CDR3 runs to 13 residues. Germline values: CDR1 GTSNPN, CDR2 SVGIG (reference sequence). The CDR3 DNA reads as TGTGCCTGGAGTGGGGGCAAGCCCTACGAGCAGTACTTC. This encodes CAWSGGKPYEQYF.

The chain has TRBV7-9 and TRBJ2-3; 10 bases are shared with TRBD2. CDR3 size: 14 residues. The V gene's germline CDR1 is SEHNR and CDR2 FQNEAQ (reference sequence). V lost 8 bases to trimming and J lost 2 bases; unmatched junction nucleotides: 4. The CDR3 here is CASEAGGVTDTQYF. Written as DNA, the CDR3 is TGTGCCAGCGAAGCGGGAGGGGTCACAGATACGCAGTATTTT. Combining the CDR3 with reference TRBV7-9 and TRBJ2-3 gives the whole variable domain DTGVSQNPRHKITKRGQNVTFRCDPISEHNRLYWYRQTLGQGPEFLTYFQNEAQLEKSRLLSDRFSAERPKGSFSTLEIQRTEQGDSAMYLCASEAGGVTDTQYFGPGTRLTVL.

The CDR3 nucleotides read TGTGCCAGCAGCTTAGGGGTAGCGGTACTCACCGGGGAGCTGTTTTTT. Translated, it gives CASSLGVAVLTGELFF. J is TRBJ2-2 and V is TRBV13, with D perhaps TRBD2 (6 bases). The CDR3 covers 16 residues. Germline CDR1 and CDR2: PRHDT and FYEKMQ (reference sequence). Trimming took off 0 bases at V and 4 bases at J, with 12 bases between the two ends.

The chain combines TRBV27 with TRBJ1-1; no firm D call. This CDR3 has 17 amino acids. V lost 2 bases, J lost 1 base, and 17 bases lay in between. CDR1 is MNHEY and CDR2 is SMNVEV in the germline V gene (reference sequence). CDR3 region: CASSLSPGRVPNTEAFF. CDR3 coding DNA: TGTGCCAGCAGTTTAAGCCCCGGCCGGGTCCCGAACACTGAAGCTTTCTTT.

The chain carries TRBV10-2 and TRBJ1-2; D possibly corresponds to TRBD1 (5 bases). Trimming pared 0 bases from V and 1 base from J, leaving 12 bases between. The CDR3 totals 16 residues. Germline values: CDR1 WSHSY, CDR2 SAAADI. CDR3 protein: CASSESPRQGNYGYTF. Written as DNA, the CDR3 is TGCGCCAGCAGTGAGTCGCCAAGGCAGGGTAACTATGGCTACACCTTC.

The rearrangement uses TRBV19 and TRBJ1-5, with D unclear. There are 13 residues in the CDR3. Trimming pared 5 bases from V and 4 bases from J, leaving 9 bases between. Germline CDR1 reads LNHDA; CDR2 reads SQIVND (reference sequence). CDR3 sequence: CASSYRENQPQHF. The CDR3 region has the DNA TGTGCCAGTAGTTACCGGGAAAATCAGCCCCAGCATTTT.

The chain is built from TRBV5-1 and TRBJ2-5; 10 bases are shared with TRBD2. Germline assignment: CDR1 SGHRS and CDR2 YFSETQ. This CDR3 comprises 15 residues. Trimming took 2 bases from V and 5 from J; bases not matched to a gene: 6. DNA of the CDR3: TGCGCCAGCAGCTTAGCGGGGGGGCCGAGGGAGACCCAGTACTTC. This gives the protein CASSLAGGPRETQYF.

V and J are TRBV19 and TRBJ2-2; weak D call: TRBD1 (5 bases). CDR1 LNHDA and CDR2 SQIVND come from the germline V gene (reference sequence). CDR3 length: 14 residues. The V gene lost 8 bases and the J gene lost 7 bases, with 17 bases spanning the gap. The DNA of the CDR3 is TGTGCCAGTCGCGGCAGGGTATGGGTCGGGGAGCTGTTTTTT. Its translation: CASRGRVWVGELFF.

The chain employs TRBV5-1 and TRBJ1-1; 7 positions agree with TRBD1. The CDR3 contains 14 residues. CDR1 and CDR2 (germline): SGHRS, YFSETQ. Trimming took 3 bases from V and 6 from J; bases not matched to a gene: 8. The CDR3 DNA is TGCGCCAGCAGCTGGGGATATACAGGGGCTGAAGCTTTCTTT. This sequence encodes CASSWGYTGAEAFF.

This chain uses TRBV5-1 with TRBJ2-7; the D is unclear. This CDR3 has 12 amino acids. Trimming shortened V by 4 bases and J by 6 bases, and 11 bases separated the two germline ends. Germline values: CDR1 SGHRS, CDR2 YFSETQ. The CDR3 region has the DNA TGCGCCAGCAGCCCATACCCCGGCGAGCAGTACTTC. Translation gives CASSPYPGEQYF.

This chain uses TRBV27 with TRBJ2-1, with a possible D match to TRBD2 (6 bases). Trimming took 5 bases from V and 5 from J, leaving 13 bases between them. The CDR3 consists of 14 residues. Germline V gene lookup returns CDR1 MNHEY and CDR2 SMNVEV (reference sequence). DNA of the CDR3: TGTGCCAGCAGTCTATTGGGACTGGACAATGAGCAGTTCTTC. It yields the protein CASSLLGLDNEQFF.

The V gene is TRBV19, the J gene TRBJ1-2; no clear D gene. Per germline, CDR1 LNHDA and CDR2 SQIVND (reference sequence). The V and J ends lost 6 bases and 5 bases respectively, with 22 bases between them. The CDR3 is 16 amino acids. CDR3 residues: CASSSLSAGFLYGYTF. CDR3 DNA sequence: TGTGCCAGTAGCAGTCTGAGCGCGGGTTTCTTATATGGCTACACCTTC.

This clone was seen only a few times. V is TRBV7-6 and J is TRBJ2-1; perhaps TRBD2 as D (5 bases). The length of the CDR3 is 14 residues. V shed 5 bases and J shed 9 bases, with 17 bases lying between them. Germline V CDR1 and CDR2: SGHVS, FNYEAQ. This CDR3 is CASSPPGSMAEQFF. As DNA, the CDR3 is TGTGCCAGCAGCCCCCCGGGGAGTATGGCTGAGCAGTTCTTC.

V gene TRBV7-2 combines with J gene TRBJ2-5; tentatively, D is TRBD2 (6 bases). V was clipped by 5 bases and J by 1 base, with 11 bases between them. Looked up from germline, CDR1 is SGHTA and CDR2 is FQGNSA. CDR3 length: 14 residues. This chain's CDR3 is CASSPGLFQETQYF. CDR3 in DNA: TGTGCCAGCAGCCCGGGACTTTTCCAAGAGACCCAGTACTTC. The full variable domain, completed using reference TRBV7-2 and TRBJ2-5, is GAGVSQSPSNKVTEKGKDVELRCDPISGHTALYWYRQSLGQGLEFLIYFQGNSAPDKSGLPSDRFSAERTGGSVSTLTIQRTQQEDSAVYLCASSPGLFQETQYFGPGTRLLVL.

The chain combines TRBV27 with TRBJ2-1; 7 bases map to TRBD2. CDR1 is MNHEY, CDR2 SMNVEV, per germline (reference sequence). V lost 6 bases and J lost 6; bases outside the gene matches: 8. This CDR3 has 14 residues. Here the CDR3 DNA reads TGTGCCAGCAGCATCCGGACTAGTTTCAATGAGCAGTTCTTC. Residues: CASSIRTSFNEQFF.

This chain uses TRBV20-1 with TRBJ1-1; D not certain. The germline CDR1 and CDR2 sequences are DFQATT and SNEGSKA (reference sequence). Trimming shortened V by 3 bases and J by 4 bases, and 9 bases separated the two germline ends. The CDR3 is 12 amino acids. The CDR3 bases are TGCAGTGCTAGTCGGGAGAGCACTGAAGCTTTCTTT. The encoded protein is CSASRESTEAFF.

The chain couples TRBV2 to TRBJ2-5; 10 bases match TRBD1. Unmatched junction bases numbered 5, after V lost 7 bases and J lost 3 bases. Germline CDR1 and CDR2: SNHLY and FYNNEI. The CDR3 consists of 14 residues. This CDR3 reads CASTRTGGEETQYF. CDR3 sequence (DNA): TGTGCCAGCACGAGGACAGGGGGGGAAGAGACCCAGTACTTC.

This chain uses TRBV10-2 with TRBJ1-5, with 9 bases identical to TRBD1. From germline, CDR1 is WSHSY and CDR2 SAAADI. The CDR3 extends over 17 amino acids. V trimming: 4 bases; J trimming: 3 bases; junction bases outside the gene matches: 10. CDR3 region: CASSGGLTGGLNQPQHF. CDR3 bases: TGCGCCAGCAGTGGGGGACTGACAGGGGGACTCAATCAGCCCCAGCATTTT.

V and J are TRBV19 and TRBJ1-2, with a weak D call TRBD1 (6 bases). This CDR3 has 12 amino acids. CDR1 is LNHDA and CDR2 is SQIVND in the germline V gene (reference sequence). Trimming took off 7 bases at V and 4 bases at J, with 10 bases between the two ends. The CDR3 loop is CASKQGSYGYTF. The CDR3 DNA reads TGTGCCAGTAAGCAGGGGTCCTATGGCTACACCTTC.